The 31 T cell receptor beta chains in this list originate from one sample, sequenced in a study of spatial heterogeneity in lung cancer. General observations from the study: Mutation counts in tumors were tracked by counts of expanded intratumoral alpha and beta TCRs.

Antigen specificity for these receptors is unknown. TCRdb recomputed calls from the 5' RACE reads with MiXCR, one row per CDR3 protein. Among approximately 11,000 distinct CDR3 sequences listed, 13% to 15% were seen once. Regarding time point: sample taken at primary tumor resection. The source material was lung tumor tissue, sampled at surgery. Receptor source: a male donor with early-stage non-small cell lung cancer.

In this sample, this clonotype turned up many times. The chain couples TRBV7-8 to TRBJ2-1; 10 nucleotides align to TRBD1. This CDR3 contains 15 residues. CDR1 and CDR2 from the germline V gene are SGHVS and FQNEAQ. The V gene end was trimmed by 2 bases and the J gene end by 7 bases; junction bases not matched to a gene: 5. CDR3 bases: TGTGCCAGCAGCTTACGGACAGGGGGGTGGAATGAGCAGTTCTTC. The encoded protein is CASSLRTGGWNEQFF.

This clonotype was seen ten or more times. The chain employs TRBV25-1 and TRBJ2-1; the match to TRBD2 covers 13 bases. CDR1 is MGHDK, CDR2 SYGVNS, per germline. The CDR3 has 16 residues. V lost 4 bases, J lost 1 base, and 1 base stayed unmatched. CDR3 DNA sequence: TGTGCCAGCAGTGCGACTAGCGGGGGGTCCTACAATGAGCAGTTCTTC. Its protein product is CASSATSGGSYNEQFF.

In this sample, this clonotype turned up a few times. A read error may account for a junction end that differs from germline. The DNA of the CDR3 is TGTGCTGAGAACTCTGGGGCCAACGTCCTGACTTTT. Translation gives CAENSGANVLTF. The chain uses TRBV30 and TRBJ2-6, with TRBD1 as a possible D gene (5 bases). The CDR3 has 12 amino acids. Germline-derived CDR1 and CDR2 are GTSNPN and SVGIG (reference sequence).

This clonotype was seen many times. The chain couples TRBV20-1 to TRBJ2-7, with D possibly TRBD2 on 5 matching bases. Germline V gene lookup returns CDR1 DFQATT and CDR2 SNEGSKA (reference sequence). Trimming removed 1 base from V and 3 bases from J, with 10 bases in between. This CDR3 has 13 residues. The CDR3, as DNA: TGCAGTGCTAGAGGCATTAGCGACTACGAGCAGTACTTC. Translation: CSARGISDYEQYF.

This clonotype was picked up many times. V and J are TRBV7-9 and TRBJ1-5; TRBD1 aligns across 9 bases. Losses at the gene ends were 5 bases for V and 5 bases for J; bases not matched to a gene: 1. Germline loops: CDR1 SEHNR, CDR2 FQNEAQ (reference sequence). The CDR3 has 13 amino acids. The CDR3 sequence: CASSRTGDQPQHF. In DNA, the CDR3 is TGTGCCAGCAGCCGGACAGGGGATCAGCCCCAGCATTTT.

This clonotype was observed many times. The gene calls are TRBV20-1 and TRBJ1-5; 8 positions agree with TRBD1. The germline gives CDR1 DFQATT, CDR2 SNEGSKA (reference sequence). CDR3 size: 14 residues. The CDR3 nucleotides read TGCAGCCCCCTCCTGGACAGGGCGGGTCAGCCCCAGCATTTT. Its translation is CSPLLDRAGQPQHF.

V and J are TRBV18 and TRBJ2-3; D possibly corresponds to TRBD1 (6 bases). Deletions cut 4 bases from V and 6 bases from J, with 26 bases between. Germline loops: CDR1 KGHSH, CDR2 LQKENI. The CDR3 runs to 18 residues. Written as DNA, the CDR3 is TGTGCCAGCTCACAAGATCCGCCCGGGACACCGGGCGGGGATACGCAGTATTTT. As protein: CASSQDPPGTPGGDTQYF.

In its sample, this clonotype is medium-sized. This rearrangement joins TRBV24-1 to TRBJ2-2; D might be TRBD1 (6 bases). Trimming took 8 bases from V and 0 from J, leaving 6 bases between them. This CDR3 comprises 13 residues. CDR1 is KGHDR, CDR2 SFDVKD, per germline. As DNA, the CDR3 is TGTGCCACCACAGGGGCGAACACCGGGGAGCTGTTTTTT. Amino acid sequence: CATTGANTGELFF.

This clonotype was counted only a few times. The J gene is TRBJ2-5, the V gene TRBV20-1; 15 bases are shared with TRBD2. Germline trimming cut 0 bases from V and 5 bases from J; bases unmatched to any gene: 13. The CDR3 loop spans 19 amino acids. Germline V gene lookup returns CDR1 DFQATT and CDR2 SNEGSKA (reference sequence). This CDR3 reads CSARDLNGLAGGPSETQYF. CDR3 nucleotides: TGCAGTGCTAGAGATCTCAATGGACTAGCGGGAGGGCCCTCTGAGACCCAGTACTTC.

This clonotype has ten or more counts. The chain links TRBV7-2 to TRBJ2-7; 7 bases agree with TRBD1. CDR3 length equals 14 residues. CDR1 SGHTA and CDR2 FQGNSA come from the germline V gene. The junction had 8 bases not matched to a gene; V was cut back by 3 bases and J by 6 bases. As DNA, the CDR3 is TGTGCCAGCAGCTTCACCTGGGACAGCGCCGAGCAGTACTTC. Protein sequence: CASSFTWDSAEQYF.

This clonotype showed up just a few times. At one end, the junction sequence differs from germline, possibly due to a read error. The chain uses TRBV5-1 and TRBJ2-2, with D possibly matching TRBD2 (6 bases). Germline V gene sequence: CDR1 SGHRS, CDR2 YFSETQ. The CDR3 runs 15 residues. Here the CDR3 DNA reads TGCACCAGCTCCCAGGGCGGGACGAACACCGGGGAGCTGTTTTTT. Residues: CTSSQGGTNTGELFF.

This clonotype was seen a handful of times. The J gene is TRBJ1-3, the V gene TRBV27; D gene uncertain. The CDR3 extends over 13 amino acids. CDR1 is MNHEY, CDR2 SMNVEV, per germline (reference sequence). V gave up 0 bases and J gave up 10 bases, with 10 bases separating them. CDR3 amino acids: CASSLSSGGTIYF. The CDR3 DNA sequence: TGTGCCAGCAGTTTATCGTCCGGAGGTACCATATATTTT.

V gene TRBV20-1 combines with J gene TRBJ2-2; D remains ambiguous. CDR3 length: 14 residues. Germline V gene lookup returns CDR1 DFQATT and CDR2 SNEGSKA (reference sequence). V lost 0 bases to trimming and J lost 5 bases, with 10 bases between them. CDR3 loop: CSARDVQATGELFF. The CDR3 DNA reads TGCAGTGCTAGAGATGTCCAGGCGACCGGGGAGCTGTTTTTT.

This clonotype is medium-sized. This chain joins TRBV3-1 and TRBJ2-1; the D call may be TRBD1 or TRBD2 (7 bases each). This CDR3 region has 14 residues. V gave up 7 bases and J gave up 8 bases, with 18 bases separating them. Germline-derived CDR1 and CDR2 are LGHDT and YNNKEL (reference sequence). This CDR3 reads CASTHAQGGDEQFF. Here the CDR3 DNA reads TGTGCCAGCACCCACGCCCAGGGGGGGGATGAGCAGTTCTTC.

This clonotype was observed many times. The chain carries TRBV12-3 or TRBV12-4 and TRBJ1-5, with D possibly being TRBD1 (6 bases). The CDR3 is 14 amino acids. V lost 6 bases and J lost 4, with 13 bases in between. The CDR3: CASRPQGVNQPQHF. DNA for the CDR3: TGTGCCAGCAGACCACAGGGCGTGAATCAGCCCCAGCATTTT.

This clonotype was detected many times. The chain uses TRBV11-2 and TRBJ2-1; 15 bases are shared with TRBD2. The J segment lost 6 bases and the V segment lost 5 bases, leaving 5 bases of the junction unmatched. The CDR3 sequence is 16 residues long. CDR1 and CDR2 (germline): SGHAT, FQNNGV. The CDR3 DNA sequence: TGTGCCAGCAGCCCTTGGACTAGCGGGGGGGTCAATGAGCAGTTCTTC. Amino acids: CASSPWTSGGVNEQFF.

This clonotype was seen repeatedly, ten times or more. CDR3 DNA: TGCAGCGTGAGCCGGGACTACAATGAGCAGTTCTTC. As protein: CSVSRDYNEQFF. V is TRBV29-1 and J is TRBJ2-1; D possibly corresponds to TRBD2 (5 bases). This CDR3 has 12 residues. Germline assignment: CDR1 SQVTM and CDR2 ANQGSEA. Trimming shortened V by 6 bases and J by 3 bases, and 9 bases separated the two germline ends.

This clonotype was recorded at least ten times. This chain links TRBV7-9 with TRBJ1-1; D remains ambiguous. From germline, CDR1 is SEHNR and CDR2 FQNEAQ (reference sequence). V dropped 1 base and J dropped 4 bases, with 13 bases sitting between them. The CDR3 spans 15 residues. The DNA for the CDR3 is TGTGCCAGCAGCTTAGATTCCCCAGGTTCCACTGAAGCTTTCTTT. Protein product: CASSLDSPGSTEAFF.

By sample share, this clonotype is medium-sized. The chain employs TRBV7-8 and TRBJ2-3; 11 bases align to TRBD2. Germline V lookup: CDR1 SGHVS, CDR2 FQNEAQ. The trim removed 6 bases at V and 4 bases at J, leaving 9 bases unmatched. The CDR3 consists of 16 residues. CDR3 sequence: CASRSLAGEAADTQYF. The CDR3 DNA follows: TGTGCCAGCAGGTCACTAGCGGGAGAAGCGGCAGATACGCAGTATTTT.

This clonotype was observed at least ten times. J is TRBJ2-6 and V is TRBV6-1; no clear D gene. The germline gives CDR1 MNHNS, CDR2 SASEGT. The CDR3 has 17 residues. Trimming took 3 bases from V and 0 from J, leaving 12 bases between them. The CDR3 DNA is TGTGCCAGCAGTGACCTAGGCCACGTCTCTGGGGCCAACGTCCTGACTTTC. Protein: CASSDLGHVSGANVLTF.

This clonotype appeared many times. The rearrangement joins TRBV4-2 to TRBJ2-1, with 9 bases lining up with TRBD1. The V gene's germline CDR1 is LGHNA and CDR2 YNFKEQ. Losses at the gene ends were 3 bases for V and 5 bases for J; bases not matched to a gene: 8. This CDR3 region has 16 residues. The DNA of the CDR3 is TGTGCCAGCAGCCACCCACAGGGGGCAGGGGACAATGAGCAGTTCTTC. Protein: CASSHPQGAGDNEQFF.

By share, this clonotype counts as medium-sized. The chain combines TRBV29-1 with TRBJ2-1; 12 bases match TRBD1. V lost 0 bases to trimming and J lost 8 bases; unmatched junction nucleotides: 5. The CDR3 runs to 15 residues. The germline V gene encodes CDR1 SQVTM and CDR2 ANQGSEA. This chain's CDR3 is CSVEEPGTGGHEQFF. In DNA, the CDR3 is TGCAGCGTTGAAGAGCCTGGGACAGGGGGCCATGAGCAGTTCTTC.

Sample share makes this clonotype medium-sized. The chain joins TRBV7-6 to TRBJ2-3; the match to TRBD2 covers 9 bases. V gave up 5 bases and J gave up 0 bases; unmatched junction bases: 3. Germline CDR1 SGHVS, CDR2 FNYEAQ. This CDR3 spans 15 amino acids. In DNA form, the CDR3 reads TGTGCCAGCAGCCCCAGCGGGGGGAGCACAGATACGCAGTATTTT. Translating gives CASSPSGGSTDTQYF.

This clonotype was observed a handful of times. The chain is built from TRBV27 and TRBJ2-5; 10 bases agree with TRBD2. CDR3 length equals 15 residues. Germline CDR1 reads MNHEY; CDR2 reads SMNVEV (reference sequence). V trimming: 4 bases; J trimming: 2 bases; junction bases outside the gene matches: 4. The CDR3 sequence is CASSSPSGGQETQYF. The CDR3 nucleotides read TGTGCCAGCAGTTCGCCTAGCGGGGGACAAGAGACCCAGTACTTC.

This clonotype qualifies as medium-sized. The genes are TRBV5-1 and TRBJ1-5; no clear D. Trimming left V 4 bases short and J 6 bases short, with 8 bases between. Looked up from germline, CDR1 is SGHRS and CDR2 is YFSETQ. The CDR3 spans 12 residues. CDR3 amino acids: CASSLEGQPQHF. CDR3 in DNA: TGCGCCAGCAGCCTGGAGGGTCAGCCCCAGCATTTT.

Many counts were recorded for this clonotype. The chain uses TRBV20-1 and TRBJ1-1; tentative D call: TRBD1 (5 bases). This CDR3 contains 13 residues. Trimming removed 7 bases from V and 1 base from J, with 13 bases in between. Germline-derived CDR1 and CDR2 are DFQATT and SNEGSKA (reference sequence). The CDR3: CSVGGMGNTEAFF. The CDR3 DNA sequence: TGCAGTGTTGGGGGTATGGGGAACACTGAAGCTTTCTTT.

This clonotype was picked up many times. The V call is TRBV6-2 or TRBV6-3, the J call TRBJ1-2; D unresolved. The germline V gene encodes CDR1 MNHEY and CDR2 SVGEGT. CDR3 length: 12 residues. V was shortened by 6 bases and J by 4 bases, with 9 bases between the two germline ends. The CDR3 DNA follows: TGTGCCAGCAGGCAGCAAGTCTATGGCTACACCTTC. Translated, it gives CASRQQVYGYTF.

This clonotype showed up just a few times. CDR3 protein: CAIMPSGDNEQFF. As DNA, the CDR3 is TGTGCCATCATGCCTAGCGGCGACAATGAGCAGTTCTTC. V usage is TRBV10-3 and J usage is TRBJ2-1, with TRBD2 matching 7 bases. Germline lookup yields CDR1 ENHRY and CDR2 SYGVKD. CDR3 length: 13 amino acids. Trimming at V came to 7 bases and at J to 5 bases, leaving 5 bases not matched to a gene.

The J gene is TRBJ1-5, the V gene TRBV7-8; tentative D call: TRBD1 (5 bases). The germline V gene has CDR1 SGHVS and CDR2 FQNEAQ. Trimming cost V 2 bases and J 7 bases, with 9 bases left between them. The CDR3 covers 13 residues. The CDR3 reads CASSLQRGQPQHF. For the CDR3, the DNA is TGTGCCAGCAGCTTACAAAGGGGACAGCCCCAGCATTTT.

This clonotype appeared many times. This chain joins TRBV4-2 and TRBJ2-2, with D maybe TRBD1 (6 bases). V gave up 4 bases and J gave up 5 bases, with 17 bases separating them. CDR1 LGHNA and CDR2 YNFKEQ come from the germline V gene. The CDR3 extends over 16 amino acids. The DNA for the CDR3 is TGTGCCAGCAGCCCCGACAGGCGTCTGGGGACCGGGGAGCTGTTTTTT. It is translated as CASSPDRRLGTGELFF.

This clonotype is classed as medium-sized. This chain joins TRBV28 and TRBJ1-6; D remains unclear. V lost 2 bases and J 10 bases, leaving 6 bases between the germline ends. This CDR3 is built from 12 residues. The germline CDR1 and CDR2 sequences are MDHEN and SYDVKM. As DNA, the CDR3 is TGTGCCAGCAGTTTACTTCCCTCACCCCTCCACTTT. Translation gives CASSLLPSPLHF.